Included here is one T cell receptor beta chain sequence, with context. This receptor's antigen is unknown. No much larger clonotype is one base removed from it; base qualities were not supplied. The source of the sample is a study of Ad26.COV2.S vaccination and SARS-CoV-2 variants (dated by TCRdb to about 2021). Regarding the study in general: Donors in the vaccine arm were drawn from COV1001, a phase I-IIa trial of Ad26.COV2.S in healthy adults that was multicentre, randomized, double-blind and placebo-controlled. The TCR-sequenced set comprised around 30 samples: around 20 Ad26.COV2.S vaccine recipients, 5 placebo recipients and 8 SARS-CoV-2 convalescent individuals. Ad26.COV2.S was administered intramuscularly at 5 x 10^10 or 1 x 10^11 viral particles, either as a single shot or as two shots given 56 days apart. Throughout the experiments and outcome assessment, investigators stayed blinded to trial group allocation. Sequencing of the TCRbeta repertoire served to evaluate the specificity and breadth of SARS-CoV-2-reactive T cell receptors following Ad26.COV2.S vaccination. Trial participants were randomized into five groups of five: low-dose or high-dose Ad26.COV2.S given once or twice, or placebo on both occasions. Overall study outcomes, separate from this receptor: Substantial breadth of spike-specific CD8+ and CD4+ T cell responses was reported after vaccination. The study lacked the statistical power to compare responses across vaccine doses or regimens. Spike-specific TCR breadth was higher in Ad26.COV2.S recipients than in placebo recipients (P = 0.0014). Vaccine and placebo recipients had comparable non-spike TCR breadth, which fits with the vaccine containing only spike. The authors noted that the TCR breadth and depth analyses may have underestimated total T cell responses.

From the cysteine through the phenylalanine, the CDR3 covers 17 amino acids. Here the CDR3 DNA is all that survives: 51 bases in frame from base 1. The germline V gene gives CDR1 as MNHEY and CDR2 as SVGEGT. V loses 6 bases of germline sequence and J loses 0 bases, and the interval between the two ends is 17 bases. The immunoSEQ Assay was the method used to sequence TCRbeta CDR3 regions. After extraction, genomic DNA underwent amplification by bias-controlled multiplex PCR, followed by high-throughput sequencing. In the original analysis: To quantify the absolute abundance of every unique TCRbeta CDR3 region, sequences were collapsed and filtered. T cell fraction was estimated by normalizing TCRbeta template counts to usable DNA, with usable DNA measured through amplification of reference genes found in all nucleated cells. Repertoire TCRs were annotated as SARS-CoV-2-specific by exact matching of V gene, CDR3 amino acid sequence and J gene to a known reactive TCR set. The reference SARS-CoV-2 TCR set came from MIRA and was filtered for enrichment in COVID-19-positive ImmuneCODE repertoires, removing public or cross-reactive TCRs. Using the MIRA antigens, annotated TCRs were further analysed by specific ORF or by position within an ORF. Breadth was defined as annotated unique rearrangements over total unique productive rearrangements; depth was the summed frequency of those rearrangements. TCR breadth was compared between groups using two-sided Wilcoxon rank-sum tests. TCRdb's version of the immuneACCESS table is confined to in-frame rearrangements and falls short of the full clone set. An unresolved V gene accounts for under half of the shortfall where checked; the remainder is of unknown origin. The DNA gave D and trimming, while V, J and clone size come from that table. This sample lists approximately 410,000 clones; roughly 90% were detected once. Jointly, the top ten make up about 3.5% of the sample.

Reading the label with the study, this specimen's treatment or condition is: around 19 received Ad26.COV2.S at low or high dose, single or two shots; a few received placebo; per-sample allocation not given. Repertoires of vaccine and placebo recipients were sequenced from samples collected on day 63 after the first injection. Between 29 July and 7 August 2020, Cohort 1b enrolled 25 adults aged 18-55 years at one site in Boston, USA. Ad26.COV2.S consisted of a replication-incompetent adenovirus type 26 vector by which a prefusion-stabilized SARS-CoV-2 spike protein from the original Wuhan strain was expressed.

The rearrangement joined TRBV6-2 or TRBV6-3 to TRBJ2-2; the best D guess is TRBD2, with 6 bases matching. The sequence came from a person aged 18-60 years who received the Ad26.COV2.S COVID-19 vaccine or a placebo. The source material was peripheral blood, sampled in a trial of Ad26.COV2.S vaccine versus placebo. The CDR3 loop reads CASSPFGGLTNTGELFF. In nucleotides, the sequence is TGTGCCAGCAGCCCTTTCGGGGGACTTACGAACACCGGGGAGCTGTTTTTT.